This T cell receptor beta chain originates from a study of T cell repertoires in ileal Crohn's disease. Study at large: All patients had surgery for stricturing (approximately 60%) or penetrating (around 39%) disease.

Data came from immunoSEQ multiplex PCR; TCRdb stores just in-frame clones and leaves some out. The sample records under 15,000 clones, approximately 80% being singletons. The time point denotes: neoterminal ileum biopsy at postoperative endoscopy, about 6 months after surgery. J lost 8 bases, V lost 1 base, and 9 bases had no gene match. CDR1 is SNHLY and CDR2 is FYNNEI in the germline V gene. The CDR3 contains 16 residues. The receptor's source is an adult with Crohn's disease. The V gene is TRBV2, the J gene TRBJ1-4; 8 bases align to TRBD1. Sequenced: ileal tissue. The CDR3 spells CASSEGTGMLGEKLFF. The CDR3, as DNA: TGTGCCAGCAGTGAAGGGACAGGGATGCTGGGGGAAAAACTGTTTTTT. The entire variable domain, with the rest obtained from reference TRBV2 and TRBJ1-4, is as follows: EPEVTQTPSHQVTQMGQEVILRCVPISNHLYFYWYRQILGQKVEFLVSFYNNEISEKSEIFDDQFSVERPDGSNFTLKIRSTKLEDSAMYFCASSEGTGMLGEKLFFGSGTQLSVL.